What follows describes a single T cell receptor beta chain. No antigen is known for it. V was clipped by 1 base and J by 10 bases; unmatched bases: 8. The germline CDR1 and CDR2 sequences are LNHDA and SQIVND (reference sequence). This CDR3 spans 15 amino acids. The data derive from a study of cytomegalovirus exposure and HLA in healthy donors. Findings of the study overall: Sequencing probably produced one cluster of sequence variants that were highly shared. The study designated 150 to 200 TCR beta chains cytomegalovirus-associated.

The PCR ran on 60 Vbeta and 13 Jbeta primers. TCRdb's copy holds only in-frame clones and misses some; the assay was immunoSEQ multiplex PCR. The sample holds more than 110,000 clones, 60% to 80% seen once. This chain links TRBV19 with TRBJ2-3, with TRBD1 identical over 10 bases. The receptor comes from a woman aged 30 to 39 in good health and CMV-seronegative. Sequenced: PBMCs. The CDR3 sequence: CASSIGDRGLASQYF. DNA of the CDR3: TGTGCCAGTAGTATAGGGGACAGGGGCCTAGCTTCGCAGTATTTT. The full variable domain, completed using reference TRBV19 and TRBJ2-3, is DGGITQSPKYLFRKEGQNVTLSCEQNLNHDAMYWYRQDPGQGLRLIYYSQIVNDFQKGDIAEGYSVSREKKESFPLTVTSAQKNPTAFYLCASSIGDRGLASQYFGPGTRLTVL.